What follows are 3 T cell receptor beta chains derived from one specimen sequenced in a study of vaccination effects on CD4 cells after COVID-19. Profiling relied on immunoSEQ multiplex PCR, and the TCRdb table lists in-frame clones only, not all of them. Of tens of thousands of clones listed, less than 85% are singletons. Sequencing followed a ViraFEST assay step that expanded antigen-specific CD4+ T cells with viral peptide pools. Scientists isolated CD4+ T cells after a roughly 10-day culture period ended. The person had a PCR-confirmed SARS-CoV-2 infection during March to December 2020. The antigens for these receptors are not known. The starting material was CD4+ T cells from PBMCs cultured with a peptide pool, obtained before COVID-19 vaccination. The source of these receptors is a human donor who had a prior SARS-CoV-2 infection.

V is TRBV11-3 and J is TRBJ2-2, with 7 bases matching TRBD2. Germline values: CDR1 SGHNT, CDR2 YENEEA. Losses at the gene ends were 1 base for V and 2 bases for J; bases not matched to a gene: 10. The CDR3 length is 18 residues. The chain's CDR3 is CASSLARSGGSNTGELFF. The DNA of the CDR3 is TGTGCCAGCAGCTTAGCGAGGTCGGGCGGGAGTAACACCGGGGAGCTGTTTTTT.

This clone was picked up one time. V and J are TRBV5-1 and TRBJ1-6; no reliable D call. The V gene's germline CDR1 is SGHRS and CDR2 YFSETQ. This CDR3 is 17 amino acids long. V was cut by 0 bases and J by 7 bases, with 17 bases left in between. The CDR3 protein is CASSLGPAGGANSPLHF. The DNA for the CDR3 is TGCGCCAGCAGCTTGGGGCCAGCCGGCGGAGCAAATTCACCCCTCCACTTT.

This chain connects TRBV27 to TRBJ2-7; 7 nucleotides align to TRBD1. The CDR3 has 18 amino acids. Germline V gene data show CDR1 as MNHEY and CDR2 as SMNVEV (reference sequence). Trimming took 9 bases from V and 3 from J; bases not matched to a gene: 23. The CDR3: CARPWGPGTAYNHYEQYF. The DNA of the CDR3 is TGTGCCAGGCCCTGGGGGCCCGGGACAGCCTACAATCACTACGAGCAGTACTTC.